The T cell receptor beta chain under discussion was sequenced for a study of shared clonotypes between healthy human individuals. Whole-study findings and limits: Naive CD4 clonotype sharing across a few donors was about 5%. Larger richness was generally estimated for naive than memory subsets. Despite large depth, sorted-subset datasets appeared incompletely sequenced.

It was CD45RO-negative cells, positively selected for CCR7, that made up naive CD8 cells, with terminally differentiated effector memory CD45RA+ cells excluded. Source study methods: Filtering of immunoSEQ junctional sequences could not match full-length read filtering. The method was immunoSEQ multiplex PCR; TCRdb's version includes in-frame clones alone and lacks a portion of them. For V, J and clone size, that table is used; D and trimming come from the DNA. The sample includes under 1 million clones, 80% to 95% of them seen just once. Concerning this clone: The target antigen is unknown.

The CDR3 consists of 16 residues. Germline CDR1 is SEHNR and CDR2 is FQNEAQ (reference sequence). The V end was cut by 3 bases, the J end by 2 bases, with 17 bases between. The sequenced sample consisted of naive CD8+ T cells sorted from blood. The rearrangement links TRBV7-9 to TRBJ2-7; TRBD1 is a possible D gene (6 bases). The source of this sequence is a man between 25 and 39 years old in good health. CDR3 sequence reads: CASSFAQDRPTYEQYF. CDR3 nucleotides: TGTGCCAGCAGCTTCGCTCAAGACAGGCCGACCTACGAGCAGTACTTC.